This TCR beta chain is drawn from a study of T cell responses to AZD1222 COVID-19 vaccine. The method was immunoSEQ multiplex PCR; TCRdb's version includes in-frame clones alone and lacks a portion of them. This table has about 110,000 clones, nearly 90% appearing once. Sequenced here: peripheral blood, sampled 28 days after the second AZD1222 dose. The TCR sequence derives from an adult who received the AZD1222 COVID-19 vaccine.

The CDR3 sequence is CASSLAYEQYF. Written as DNA, the CDR3 is TGCGCCAGCAGCCTCGCCTACGAGCAGTACTTC. This sequence joins TRBV5-1 and TRBJ2-7; unclear D gene. V lost 4 bases and J lost 2, with 4 bases in between. The CDR3 is 11 amino acids. Germline loops: CDR1 SGHRS, CDR2 YFSETQ.